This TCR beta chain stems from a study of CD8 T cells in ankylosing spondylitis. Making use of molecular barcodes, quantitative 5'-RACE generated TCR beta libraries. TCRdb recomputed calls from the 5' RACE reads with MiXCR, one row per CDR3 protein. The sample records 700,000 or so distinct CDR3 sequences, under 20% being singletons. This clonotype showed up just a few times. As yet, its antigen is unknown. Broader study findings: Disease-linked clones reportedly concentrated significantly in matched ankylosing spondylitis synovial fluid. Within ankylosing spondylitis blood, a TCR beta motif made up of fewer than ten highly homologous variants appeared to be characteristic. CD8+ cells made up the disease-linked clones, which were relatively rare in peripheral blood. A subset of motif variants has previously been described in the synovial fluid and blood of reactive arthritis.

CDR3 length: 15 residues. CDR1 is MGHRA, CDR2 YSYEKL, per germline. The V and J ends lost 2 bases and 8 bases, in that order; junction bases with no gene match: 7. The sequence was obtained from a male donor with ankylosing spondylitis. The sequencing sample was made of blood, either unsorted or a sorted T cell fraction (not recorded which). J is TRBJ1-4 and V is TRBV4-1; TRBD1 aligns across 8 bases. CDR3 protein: CASSQTGTGIEKLFF. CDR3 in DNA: TGCGCCAGCAGCCAAACCGGGACAGGTATCGAAAAACTGTTTTTT.